The text below deals with one T cell receptor (beta chain). The antigen is unknown. A much larger clone differs from this one at a single base, so this may be a read error. During its preparation, the TCRbeta library received unique molecular identifiers. TCRdb reprocessed the PCR reads with MiXCR, giving one entry per CDR3 protein. Here the sample spans 400,000 to 550,000 distinct CDR3 sequences, roughly a tenth being singletons. CDR1 and CDR2 from the germline V gene are SGHTA and FQGNSA. This CDR3 is built from 15 residues. This record belongs to a study of T-cell reconstitution after alpha-beta-depleted transplantation in children. General study points: Most T-cell counts and diversity one year after the transplant came from T cells that were newly produced. Some patients' high day-60 TCRbeta diversity was traced to surviving recipient T cells and thymic progenitors. Reports say that about two months after transplant, the alpha-beta T cells came out of several hundred graft clones that had expanded.

The chain couples TRBV7-2 to TRBJ2-3; the match to TRBD2 covers 10 bases. Sample: PBMCs, taken before TCRalphabeta/CD19-depleted stem cell transplant. The TCR originated in a child aged 2 to 10 with inherited bone marrow failure, due to receive a stem cell transplant. CDR3 residues: CASRGLASSTDTQSF. The CDR3 DNA sequence: TGTGCCAGCAGGGGACTAGCGAGCAGCACAGATACGCAGTCTTTT. Using reference TRBV7-2 and TRBJ2-3 for the parts outside the CDR3, the full variable domain is GAGVSQSPSNKVTEKGKDVELRCDPISGHTALYWYRQSLGQGLEFLIYFQGNSAPDKSGLPSDRFSAERTGGSVSTLTIQRTQQEDSAVYLCASRGLASSTDTQSFGPGTRLTVL.